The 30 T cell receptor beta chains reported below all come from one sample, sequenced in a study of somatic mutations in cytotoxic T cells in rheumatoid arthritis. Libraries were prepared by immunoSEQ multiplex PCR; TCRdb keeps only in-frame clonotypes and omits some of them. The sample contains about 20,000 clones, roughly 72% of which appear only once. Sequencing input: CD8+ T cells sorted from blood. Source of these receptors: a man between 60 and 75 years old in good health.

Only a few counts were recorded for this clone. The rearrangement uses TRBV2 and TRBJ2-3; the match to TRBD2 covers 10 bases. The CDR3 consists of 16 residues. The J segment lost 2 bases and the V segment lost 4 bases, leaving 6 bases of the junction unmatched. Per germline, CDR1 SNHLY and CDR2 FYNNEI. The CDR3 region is CASSVYSGGTTDTQYF. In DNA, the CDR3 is TGTGCCAGCAGTGTATATAGCGGGGGGACCACAGATACGCAGTATTTT.

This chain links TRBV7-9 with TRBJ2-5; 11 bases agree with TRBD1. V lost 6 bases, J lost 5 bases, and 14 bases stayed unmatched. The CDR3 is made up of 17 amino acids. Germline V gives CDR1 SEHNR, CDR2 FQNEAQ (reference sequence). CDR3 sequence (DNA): TGTGCCAGCAGACCACCCTATTGGACAGGGGGCGTCGAGACCCAGTACTTC. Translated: CASRPPYWTGGVETQYF. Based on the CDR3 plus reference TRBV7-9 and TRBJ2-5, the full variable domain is DTGVSQNPRHKITKRGQNVTFRCDPISEHNRLYWYRQTLGQGPEFLTYFQNEAQLEKSRLLSDRFSAERPKGSFSTLEIQRTEQGDSAMYLCASRPPYWTGGVETQYFGPGTRLLVL.

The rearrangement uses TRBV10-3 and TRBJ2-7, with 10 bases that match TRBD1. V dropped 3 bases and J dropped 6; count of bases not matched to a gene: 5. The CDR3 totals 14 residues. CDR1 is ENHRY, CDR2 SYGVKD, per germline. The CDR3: CAISDRGQGSEQYF. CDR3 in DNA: TGTGCCATCAGTGACCGGGGACAGGGGTCCGAGCAGTACTTC.

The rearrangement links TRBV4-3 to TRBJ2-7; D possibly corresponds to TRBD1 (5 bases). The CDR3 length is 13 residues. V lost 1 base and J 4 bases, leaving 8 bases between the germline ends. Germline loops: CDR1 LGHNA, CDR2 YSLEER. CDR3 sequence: CASSQAPGYEQYF. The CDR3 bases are TGCGCCAGCAGCCAAGCCCCAGGGTACGAGCAGTACTTC.

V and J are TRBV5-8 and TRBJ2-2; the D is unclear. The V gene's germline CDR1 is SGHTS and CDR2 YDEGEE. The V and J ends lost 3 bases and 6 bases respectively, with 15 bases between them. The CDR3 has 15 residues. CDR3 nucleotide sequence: TGTGCCAGCAGCTCCGAGGATAGCATCGCCGGGGAGCTGTTTTTT. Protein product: CASSSEDSIAGELFF. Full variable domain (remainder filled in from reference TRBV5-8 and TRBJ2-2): EAGVTQSPTHLIKTRGQQATLRCSPISGHTSVYWYQQALGLGLQFLLWYDEGEERNRGNFPPRFSGRQFPNYSSELNVNALELEDSALYLCASSSEDSIAGELFFGEGSRLTVL.

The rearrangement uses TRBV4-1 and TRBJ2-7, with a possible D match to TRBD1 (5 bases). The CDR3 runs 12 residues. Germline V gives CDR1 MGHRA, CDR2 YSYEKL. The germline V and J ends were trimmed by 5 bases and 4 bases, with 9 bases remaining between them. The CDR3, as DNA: TGCGCCAGCAGCTTTCAGGGTTACGAGCAGTACTTC. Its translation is CASSFQGYEQYF.

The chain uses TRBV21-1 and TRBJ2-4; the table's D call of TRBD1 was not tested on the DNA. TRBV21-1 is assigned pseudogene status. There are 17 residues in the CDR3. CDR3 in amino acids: CASSKAGTGVAKNIQYF. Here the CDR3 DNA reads TGTGCCAGCAGCAAAGCGGGGACAGGGGTAGCCAAAAACATTCAGTACTTC.

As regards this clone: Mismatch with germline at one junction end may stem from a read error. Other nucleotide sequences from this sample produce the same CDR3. Here the CDR3 DNA reads TGCGCCAGCATTAGAGGACTAGCGGGCACCGGGGAGCTGTTTTTT. Protein sequence: CASIRGLAGTGELFF. The chain employs TRBV6-6 and TRBJ2-2, with 11 bases matching TRBD2. The CDR3 loop spans 15 amino acids. Germline CDR1 is MNHNY and CDR2 is SVGAGI (reference sequence).

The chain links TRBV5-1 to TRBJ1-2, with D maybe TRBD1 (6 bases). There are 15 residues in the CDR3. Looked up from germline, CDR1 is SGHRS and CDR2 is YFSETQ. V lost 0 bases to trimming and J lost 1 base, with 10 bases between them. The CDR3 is CASSLEPDSNYGYTF. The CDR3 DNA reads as TGCGCCAGCAGCTTGGAACCGGACAGTAACTATGGCTACACCTTC. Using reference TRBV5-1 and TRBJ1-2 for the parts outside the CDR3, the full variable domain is KAGVTQTPRYLIKTRGQQVTLSCSPISGHRSVSWYQQTPGQGLQFLFEYFSETQRNKGNFPGRFSGRQFSNSRSEMNVSTLELGDSALYLCASSLEPDSNYGYTFGSGTRLTVV.

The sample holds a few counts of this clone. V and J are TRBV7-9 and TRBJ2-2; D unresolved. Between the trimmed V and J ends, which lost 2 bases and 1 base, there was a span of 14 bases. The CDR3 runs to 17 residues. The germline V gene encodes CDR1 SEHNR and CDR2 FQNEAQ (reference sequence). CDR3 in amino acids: CASSLPPPPGNTGELFF. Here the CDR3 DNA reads TGTGCCAGCAGCTTACCTCCCCCTCCGGGGAACACCGGGGAGCTGTTTTTT. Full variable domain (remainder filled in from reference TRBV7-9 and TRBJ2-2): DTGVSQNPRHKITKRGQNVTFRCDPISEHNRLYWYRQTLGQGPEFLTYFQNEAQLEKSRLLSDRFSAERPKGSFSTLEIQRTEQGDSAMYLCASSLPPPPGNTGELFFGEGSRLTVL.

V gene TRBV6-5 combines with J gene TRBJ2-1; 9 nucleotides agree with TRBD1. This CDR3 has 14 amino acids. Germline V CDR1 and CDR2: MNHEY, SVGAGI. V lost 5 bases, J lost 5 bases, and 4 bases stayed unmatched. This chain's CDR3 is CASSGQGRDNEQFF. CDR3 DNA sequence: TGTGCCAGCAGTGGACAGGGGAGGGACAATGAGCAGTTCTTC.

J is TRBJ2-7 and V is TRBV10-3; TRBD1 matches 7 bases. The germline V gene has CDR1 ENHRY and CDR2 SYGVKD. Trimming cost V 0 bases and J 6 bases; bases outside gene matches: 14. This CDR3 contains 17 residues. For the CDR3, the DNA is TGTGCCATCAGTGAGTCGGGTAAGGGGGCGCGGCGGCCCGAGCAGTACTTC. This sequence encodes CAISESGKGARRPEQYF.

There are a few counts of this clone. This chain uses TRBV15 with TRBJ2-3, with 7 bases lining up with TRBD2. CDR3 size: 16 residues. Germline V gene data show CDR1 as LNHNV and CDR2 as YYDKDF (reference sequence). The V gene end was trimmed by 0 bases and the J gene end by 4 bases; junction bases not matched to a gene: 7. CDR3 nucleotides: TGTGCCACCAGCAGAGATGAGAGCGGGGCTGCAGATACGCAGTATTTT. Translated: CATSRDESGAADTQYF.

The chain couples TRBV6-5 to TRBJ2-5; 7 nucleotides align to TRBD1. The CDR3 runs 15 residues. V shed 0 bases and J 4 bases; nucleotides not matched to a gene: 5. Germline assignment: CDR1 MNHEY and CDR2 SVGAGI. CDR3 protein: CASSYSQGWGETQYF. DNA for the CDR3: TGTGCCAGCAGTTACTCACAGGGGTGGGGAGAGACCCAGTACTTC.

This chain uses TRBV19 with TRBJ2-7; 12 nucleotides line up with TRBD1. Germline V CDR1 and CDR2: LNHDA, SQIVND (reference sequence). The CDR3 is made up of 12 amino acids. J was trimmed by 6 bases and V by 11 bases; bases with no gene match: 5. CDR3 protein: CAAGTGGSEQYF. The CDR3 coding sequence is TGTGCCGCCGGGACAGGGGGCTCCGAGCAGTACTTC.

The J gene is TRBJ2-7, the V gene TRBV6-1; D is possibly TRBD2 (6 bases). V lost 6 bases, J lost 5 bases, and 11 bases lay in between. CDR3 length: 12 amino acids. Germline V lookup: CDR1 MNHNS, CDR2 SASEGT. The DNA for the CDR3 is TGTGCCAGCAGCTTTGGGGGGAACGAGCAGTACTTC. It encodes CASSFGGNEQYF.

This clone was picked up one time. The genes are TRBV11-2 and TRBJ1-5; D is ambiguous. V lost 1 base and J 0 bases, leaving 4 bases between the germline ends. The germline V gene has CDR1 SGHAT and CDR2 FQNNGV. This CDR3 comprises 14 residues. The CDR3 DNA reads TGTGCCAGCAGCTTAGCAAATAGCAATCAGCCCCAGCATTTT. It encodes CASSLANSNQPQHF.

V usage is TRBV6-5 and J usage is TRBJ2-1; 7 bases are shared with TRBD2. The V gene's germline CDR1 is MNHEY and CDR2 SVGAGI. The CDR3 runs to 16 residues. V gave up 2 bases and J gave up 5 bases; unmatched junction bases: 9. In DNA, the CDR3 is TGTGCCAGCAGTTACCAGTGGGAGGGCCCCCACAATGAGCAGTTCTTC. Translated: CASSYQWEGPHNEQFF.

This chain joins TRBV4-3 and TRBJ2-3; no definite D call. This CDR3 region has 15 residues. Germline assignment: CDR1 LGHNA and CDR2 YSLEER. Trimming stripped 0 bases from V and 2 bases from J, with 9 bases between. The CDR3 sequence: CASSQDIEFTDTQYF. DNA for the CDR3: TGCGCCAGCAGCCAAGATATAGAGTTCACAGATACGCAGTATTTT.

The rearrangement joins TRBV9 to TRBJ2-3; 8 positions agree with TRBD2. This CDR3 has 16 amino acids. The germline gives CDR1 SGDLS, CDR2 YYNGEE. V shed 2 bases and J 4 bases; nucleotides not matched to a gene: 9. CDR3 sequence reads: CASSVRTSPNPDTQYF. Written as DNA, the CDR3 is TGTGCCAGCAGCGTGAGGACTAGCCCCAATCCAGATACGCAGTATTTT.

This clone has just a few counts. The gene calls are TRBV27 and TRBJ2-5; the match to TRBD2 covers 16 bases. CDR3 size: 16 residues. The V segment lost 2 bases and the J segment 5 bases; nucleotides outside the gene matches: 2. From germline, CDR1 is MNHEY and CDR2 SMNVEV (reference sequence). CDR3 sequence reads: CASSLGTSGRVETQYF. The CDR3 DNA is TGTGCCAGCAGTTTAGGGACTAGCGGGAGGGTGGAGACCCAGTACTTC.

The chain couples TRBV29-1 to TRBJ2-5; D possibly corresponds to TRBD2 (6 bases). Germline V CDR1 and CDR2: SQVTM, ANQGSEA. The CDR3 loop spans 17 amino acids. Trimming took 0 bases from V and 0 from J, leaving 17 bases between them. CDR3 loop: CSVEDPRRGAYQETQYF. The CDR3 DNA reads TGCAGCGTTGAAGATCCAAGGAGGGGCGCGTACCAAGAGACCCAGTACTTC. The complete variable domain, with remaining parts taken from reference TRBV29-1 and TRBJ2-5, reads SAVISQKPSRDICQRGTSLTIQCQVDSQVTMMFWYRQQPGQSLTLIATANQGSEATYESGFVIDKFPISRPNLTFSTLTVSNMSPEDSSIYLCSVEDPRRGAYQETQYFGPGTRLLVL.

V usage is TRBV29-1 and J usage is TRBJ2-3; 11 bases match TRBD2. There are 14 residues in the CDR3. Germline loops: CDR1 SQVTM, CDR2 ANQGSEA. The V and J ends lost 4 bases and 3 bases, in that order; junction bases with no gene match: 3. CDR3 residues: CSVATSGKTDTQYF. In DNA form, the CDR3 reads TGCAGCGTTGCGACTAGCGGGAAAACAGATACGCAGTATTTT.

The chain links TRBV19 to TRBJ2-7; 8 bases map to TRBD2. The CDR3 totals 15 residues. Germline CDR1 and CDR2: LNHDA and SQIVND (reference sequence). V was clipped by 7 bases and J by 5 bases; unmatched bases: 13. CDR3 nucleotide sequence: TGTGCCAGTAATTTTGTAGGAGCGGGGGCCCACGAGCAGTACTTC. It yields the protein CASNFVGAGAHEQYF. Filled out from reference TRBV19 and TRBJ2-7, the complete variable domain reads DGGITQSPKYLFRKEGQNVTLSCEQNLNHDAMYWYRQDPGQGLRLIYYSQIVNDFQKGDIAEGYSVSREKKESFPLTVTSAQKNPTAFYLCASNFVGAGAHEQYFGPGTRLTVT.

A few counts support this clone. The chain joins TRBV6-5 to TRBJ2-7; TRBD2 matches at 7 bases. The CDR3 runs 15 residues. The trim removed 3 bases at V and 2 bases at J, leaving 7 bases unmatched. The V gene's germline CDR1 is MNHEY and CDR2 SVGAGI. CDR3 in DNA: TGTGCCAGCAGTTATTTTCGGGGGACTACCTACGAGCAGTACTTC. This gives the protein CASSYFRGTTYEQYF.

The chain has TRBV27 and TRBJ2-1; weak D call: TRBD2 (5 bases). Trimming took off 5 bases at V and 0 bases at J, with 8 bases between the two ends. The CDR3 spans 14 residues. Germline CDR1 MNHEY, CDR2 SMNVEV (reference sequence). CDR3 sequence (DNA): TGTGCCAGCAGTCTGGGGAGCTCCTACAATGAGCAGTTCTTC. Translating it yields CASSLGSSYNEQFF.

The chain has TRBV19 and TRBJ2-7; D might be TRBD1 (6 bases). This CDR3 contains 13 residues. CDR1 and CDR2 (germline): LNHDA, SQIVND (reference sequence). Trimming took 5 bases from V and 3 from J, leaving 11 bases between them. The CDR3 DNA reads TGTGCCAGTAGTTTAACAGGGTTCTACGAGCAGTACTTC. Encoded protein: CASSLTGFYEQYF.

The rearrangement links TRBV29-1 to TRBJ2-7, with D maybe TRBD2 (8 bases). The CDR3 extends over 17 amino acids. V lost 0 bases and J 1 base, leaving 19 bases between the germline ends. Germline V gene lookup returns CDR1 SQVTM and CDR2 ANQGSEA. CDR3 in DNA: TGCAGCGTTGAAGAAGCGGGGGACAGAACACTATCCTACGAGCAGTACTTC. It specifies CSVEEAGDRTLSYEQYF.

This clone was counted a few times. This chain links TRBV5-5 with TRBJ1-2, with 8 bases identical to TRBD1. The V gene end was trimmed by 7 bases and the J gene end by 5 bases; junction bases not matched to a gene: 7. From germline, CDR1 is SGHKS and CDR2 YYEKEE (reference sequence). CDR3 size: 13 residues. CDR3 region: CASFSQGAYGYTF. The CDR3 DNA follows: TGTGCCAGCTTTTCCCAGGGGGCTTATGGCTACACCTTC.

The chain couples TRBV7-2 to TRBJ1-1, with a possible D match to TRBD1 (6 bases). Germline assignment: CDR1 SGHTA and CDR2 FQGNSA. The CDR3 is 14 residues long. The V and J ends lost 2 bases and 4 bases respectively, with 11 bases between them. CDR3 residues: CASSLHRVATEAFF. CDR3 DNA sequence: TGTGCCAGCAGCTTACACAGGGTGGCCACTGAAGCTTTCTTT.